These T cell receptor beta chains were read from a single sample in a study of T cells in Graves' hyperthyroidism and ophthalmopathy. Using its own MiXCR run on the multiplex PCR reads, TCRdb lists one record per CDR3 protein. This sample has some 400,000 distinct CDR3 sequences, with about 18% found just once. The sample comprised blood. The receptors come from a woman under 30 with Graves' hyperthyroidism. Each CDR3 is given with its conserved first and last residue. Each record gives: J gene, clone size, V gene, D gene, CDR3 DNA, CDR3 protein. The D gene is left open where the match is weak. The size field is filled for only some rows; it gives once, few, many or a size class.

j_gene: TRBJ2-7
abundance: many
v_gene: TRBV20-1
d_gene: TRBD2
CDR3nt: TGCAGTGCTAGACCGACTAGCGGGGGGGTTCAGTACTTC
CDR3aa: CSARPTSGGVQYF

j_gene: TRBJ2-7
abundance: many
v_gene: TRBV4-2
d_gene: TRBD1
CDR3nt: TGTGCCAGCAGCCAAGCAGGGGGCGAGCAGTACTTC
CDR3aa: CASSQAGGEQYF

j_gene: TRBJ2-7
abundance: many
v_gene: TRBV7-3
d_gene: NA
CDR3nt: TGTGCCAGCAGCTTAGAGATAGCTGACGAGCAGTACTTC
CDR3aa: CASSLEIADEQYF

j_gene: TRBJ2-7
abundance: many
v_gene: TRBV6-1
d_gene: TRBD2
CDR3nt: TGTGCCAGCTGGCGGGGGGCAGGTAGAACCTACGAGCAGCACTTC
CDR3aa: CASWRGAGRTYEQHF

j_gene: TRBJ2-4
abundance: many
v_gene: TRBV12-3/TRBV12-4
d_gene: NA
CDR3nt: TGTGCCAGCAGTTCCAGACTAGCCAAAAACATTCAGTACTTC
CDR3aa: CASSSRLAKNIQYF

j_gene: TRBJ1-1
abundance: NA
v_gene: TRBV10-1
d_gene: NA
CDR3nt: TGCGCCAGCAGCCGGGGAGCGACTGAAGCTTTCTTT
CDR3aa: CASSRGATEAFF

j_gene: TRBJ2-7
abundance: NA
v_gene: TRBV20-1
d_gene: TRBD1
CDR3nt: TGCAGTGCTAGAGAGGGACAGGGGGCGTCCTACGAGCAGTACTTC
CDR3aa: CSAREGQGASYEQYF

j_gene: TRBJ2-7
abundance: NA
v_gene: TRBV11-2
d_gene: TRBD2
CDR3nt: TGTGCCAGCAGTTACTCGGCTAGCGGGGAACCCTACGAGCAGTACTTC
CDR3aa: CASSYSASGEPYEQYF

j_gene: TRBJ2-7
abundance: many
v_gene: TRBV12-3/TRBV12-4
d_gene: NA
CDR3nt: TGTGCCAGCAGCCCCCTAAGGAGAAGCTCCTACGAGCAGTACTTC
CDR3aa: CASSPLRRSSYEQYF

j_gene: TRBJ1-5
abundance: many
v_gene: TRBV12-3/TRBV12-4
d_gene: NA
CDR3nt: TGTGCCAGCAGCCTCCGGGACATAGGCAATCAGCCCCAGCATTTT
CDR3aa: CASSLRDIGNQPQHF

j_gene: TRBJ2-2
abundance: NA
v_gene: TRBV5-1
d_gene: TRBD1
CDR3nt: TGCGCCAGCAGCTTCCTCCGGGACAGCGACACCGGGGAGCTGTTTTTT
CDR3aa: CASSFLRDSDTGELFF

j_gene: TRBJ2-2
abundance: many
v_gene: TRBV29-1
d_gene: TRBD1
CDR3nt: TGCAGCGTTGATGAGGGACAGGGTTACACCGGGGAGCTGTTTTTT
CDR3aa: CSVDEGQGYTGELFF

j_gene: TRBJ1-1
abundance: NA
v_gene: TRBV28
d_gene: NA
CDR3nt: TGTGCCAGCAGGGATGGGGGGAGGAACACTGAAGCTTTCTTT
CDR3aa: CASRDGGRNTEAFF

j_gene: TRBJ2-5
abundance: many
v_gene: TRBV6-1
d_gene: TRBD2
CDR3nt: TGTGCCAGCAGTGATAGACTAGCGGGGGGTAAAGAGACCCAGTACTTC
CDR3aa: CASSDRLAGGKETQYF

j_gene: TRBJ1-5
abundance: NA
v_gene: TRBV19
d_gene: TRBD1
CDR3nt: TGTGCCAGTAGATACTCGGGACAGTACAATCAGCCCCAGCATTTT
CDR3aa: CASRYSGQYNQPQHF

j_gene: TRBJ2-7
abundance: many
v_gene: TRBV6-1
d_gene: NA
CDR3nt: TGTGCCAGCAGTGAAAGGCCCGGGGTGACTTCGGGGGAGCAGTACTTC
CDR3aa: CASSERPGVTSGEQYF

j_gene: TRBJ1-5
abundance: many
v_gene: TRBV4-1
d_gene: NA
CDR3nt: TGCGCCAGCAGCCAAGAAGACAAGGGAGGGGGTCAGCCCCAGCATTTT
CDR3aa: CASSQEDKGGGQPQHF

j_gene: TRBJ2-2
abundance: many
v_gene: TRBV11-1
d_gene: NA
CDR3nt: TGTGCCAGCAGCTCCCCGCTCGGGGCGGATGGGAACACCGGGGAGCTGTTTTTT
CDR3aa: CASSSPLGADGNTGELFF

j_gene: TRBJ1-1
abundance: many
v_gene: TRBV19
d_gene: NA
CDR3nt: TGTGCCAGTAGTATAGAGGGCCGGGTCTTGAACACTGAAGCTTTCTTT
CDR3aa: CASSIEGRVLNTEAFF

j_gene: TRBJ2-7
abundance: NA
v_gene: TRBV27
d_gene: TRBD1
CDR3nt: TGTGCCAGCAGTTTCGGGGACAGTTCCTACGAGCAGTACTTC
CDR3aa: CASSFGDSSYEQYF

j_gene: TRBJ2-2
abundance: many
v_gene: TRBV7-9
d_gene: NA
CDR3nt: TGTGCCAGCAGCTTAGGGGGGGCGACGAACACCGGGGAGCTGTTTTTT
CDR3aa: CASSLGGATNTGELFF

j_gene: TRBJ1-2
abundance: many
v_gene: TRBV4-1
d_gene: TRBD1
CDR3nt: TGCGCCAGCAGCCAAGAGAACAGGGGCGGCTACACCTTC
CDR3aa: CASSQENRGGYTF

j_gene: TRBJ1-5
abundance: NA
v_gene: TRBV5-1
d_gene: NA
CDR3nt: TGCGCCAGCAGCTTGGAGGGCGGACTCAATCAGCCCCATCATTTT
CDR3aa: CASSLEGGLNQPHHF

j_gene: TRBJ1-6
abundance: many
v_gene: TRBV20-1
d_gene: NA
CDR3nt: TGCAGTGCTAGCCCCCAACGGGACGGACCTAATTCACCCCTCCACTTT
CDR3aa: CSASPQRDGPNSPLHF

j_gene: TRBJ1-2
abundance: many
v_gene: TRBV2
d_gene: NA
CDR3nt: TGTGCCAGCAGTCTTTCAGGGCCCTATGGCTACACCTTC
CDR3aa: CASSLSGPYGYTF

j_gene: TRBJ1-2
abundance: many
v_gene: TRBV7-2
d_gene: NA
CDR3nt: TGTGCCAGCGTTAAGGTGGACCCTAACTATGGCTACACCTTC
CDR3aa: CASVKVDPNYGYTF

j_gene: TRBJ1-2
abundance: many
v_gene: TRBV2
d_gene: NA
CDR3nt: TGTGCCAGCAGGGCAGGGGACTATGGCTACACCTTC
CDR3aa: CASRAGDYGYTF

j_gene: TRBJ1-1
abundance: many
v_gene: TRBV7-3
d_gene: NA
CDR3nt: TGTGCCAGCAGCTTACACGGGAACACTGAAGCTTTCTTT
CDR3aa: CASSLHGNTEAFF

j_gene: TRBJ2-7
abundance: few
v_gene: TRBV4-1
d_gene: NA
CDR3nt: TGCGCCAGCAGCCAATCCGGGGCCTCCTACGAGCAGTACTTC
CDR3aa: CASSQSGASYEQYF

j_gene: TRBJ1-1
abundance: few
v_gene: TRBV4-1
d_gene: TRBD1
CDR3nt: TGCGCCAGCAGCCACCTCATACAGGGGGCGAGTTACACTGAAGCTTTCTTT
CDR3aa: CASSHLIQGASYTEAFF

j_gene: TRBJ1-2
abundance: many
v_gene: TRBV30
d_gene: NA
CDR3nt: TGTGCCTGGAGGCAGGGAAGCTACACCTTC
CDR3aa: CAWRQGSYTF

j_gene: TRBJ2-5
abundance: many
v_gene: TRBV7-9
d_gene: TRBD1
CDR3nt: TGTGCCAGCAGCTTTACGGGACAGGGCTTGAAGACCCAGTACTTC
CDR3aa: CASSFTGQGLKTQYF

j_gene: TRBJ2-7
abundance: many
v_gene: TRBV28
d_gene: TRBD2
CDR3nt: TGTGCCAGCAGCGTAAGCGGGGGGGCCTTTTACGAGCAGTACTTC
CDR3aa: CASSVSGGAFYEQYF

j_gene: TRBJ2-7
abundance: NA
v_gene: TRBV11-2
d_gene: TRBD1
CDR3nt: TGTGCCAGCAGCAAACTAGCGACCGGGACAGGGGTTTACGAGCAGTACTTC
CDR3aa: CASSKLATGTGVYEQYF

j_gene: TRBJ2-1
abundance: NA
v_gene: TRBV4-1
d_gene: NA
CDR3nt: TGCGCCAGCAGCCAACGACCGGGACTAACTGGGGGCGAGCAGTTCTTC
CDR3aa: CASSQRPGLTGGEQFF

j_gene: TRBJ1-2
abundance: NA
v_gene: TRBV6-1
d_gene: TRBD1
CDR3nt: TGTGCCAGCAGTACCGGACAGGGGACACGCTATGGCTACACCTTC
CDR3aa: CASSTGQGTRYGYTF